This is a list of T cell receptor beta chains from one sample in a study of CD8 T cells in ankylosing spondylitis. From the 5' RACE reads, TCRdb called clonotypes with MiXCR, one entry per CDR3 protein. The sample lists 700,000 to 1,000,000 distinct CDR3 sequences, approximately 12% occurring once. The sample was blood, either unsorted or a sorted T cell fraction (not recorded which). The source is a male donor with ankylosing spondylitis. Each CDR3 is given with its conserved first and last residue. D genes are given only for firm matches. Only part of the rows carry a size: once, few, many, or a class if the clone is expanded.

j_gene | len | abundance | d_gene | v_gene | CDR3aa | CDR3nt
TRBJ1-1 | 13 | many | - | TRBV5-1 | CASSLGGATEAFF | TGTGCCAGCAGCTTAGGGGGGGCCACTGAAGCTTTCTTT
TRBJ2-7 | 16 | - | - | TRBV10-3 | CAISERTGFYSYEQYF | TGTGCCATCAGTGAGCGAACGGGCTTTTACTCCTACGAGCAGTACTTC
TRBJ2-7 | 13 | few | TRBD1 | TRBV6-1 | CASSPRGNYEQYF | TGTGCCAGCAGCCCCAGGGGGAACTACGAGCAGTACTTC
TRBJ2-5 | 12 | - | TRBD1 | TRBV20-1 | CSPSQGTETQYF | TGCAGTCCCTCACAGGGGACGGAGACCCAGTACTTC
TRBJ2-5 | 15 | few | - | TRBV3-1 | CASSQESRGRETQYF | TGTGCCAGCAGCCAAGAGAGCCGCGGCAGGGAGACCCAGTACTTC
TRBJ2-3 | 15 | few | TRBD1 | TRBV7-9 | CASSFGDRFTDTQYF | TGTGCCAGCAGCTTTGGGGACAGGTTCACAGATACGCAGTATTTT
TRBJ2-5 | 14 | - | - | TRBV24-1 | CATSDFVRGETQYF | TGTGCCACCAGTGATTTTGTGCGGGGAGAGACCCAGTACTTC
TRBJ1-2 | 17 | few | - | TRBV15 | CATSRDWAIQGRSGYTF | TGTGCCACCAGCAGAGATTGGGCCATACAGGGTCGGAGTGGCTACACCTTC
TRBJ1-4 | 15 | - | TRBD1 | TRBV2 | CASRFPGQGNEKLFF | TGTGCCAGCAGATTCCCGGGACAGGGTAATGAAAAACTGTTTTTT
TRBJ1-1 | 13 | - | - | TRBV27 | CATWRTQTLEAFF | TGTGCCACCTGGAGGACCCAGACGCTTGAAGCTTTCTTT
TRBJ1-2 | 13 | once | - | TRBV24-1 | CATNRGGDYGYTF | TGTGCCACCAACCGTGGGGGCGACTATGGCTACACCTTC
TRBJ1-5 | 12 | many | - | TRBV29-1 | CSRRGGEMPQHF | TGCAGCAGACGGGGGGGCGAAATGCCCCAGCATTTT
TRBJ2-1 | 14 | - | - | TRBV6-1 | CASIKSNVYNEQFF | TGTGCCAGCATAAAAAGTAATGTCTACAATGAGCAGTTCTTC
TRBJ2-7 | 16 | few | TRBD2 | TRBV20-1 | CSARVLLAGGPYEQYF | TGCAGTGCTAGAGTTTTATTAGCGGGAGGGCCCTACGAGCAGTACTTC